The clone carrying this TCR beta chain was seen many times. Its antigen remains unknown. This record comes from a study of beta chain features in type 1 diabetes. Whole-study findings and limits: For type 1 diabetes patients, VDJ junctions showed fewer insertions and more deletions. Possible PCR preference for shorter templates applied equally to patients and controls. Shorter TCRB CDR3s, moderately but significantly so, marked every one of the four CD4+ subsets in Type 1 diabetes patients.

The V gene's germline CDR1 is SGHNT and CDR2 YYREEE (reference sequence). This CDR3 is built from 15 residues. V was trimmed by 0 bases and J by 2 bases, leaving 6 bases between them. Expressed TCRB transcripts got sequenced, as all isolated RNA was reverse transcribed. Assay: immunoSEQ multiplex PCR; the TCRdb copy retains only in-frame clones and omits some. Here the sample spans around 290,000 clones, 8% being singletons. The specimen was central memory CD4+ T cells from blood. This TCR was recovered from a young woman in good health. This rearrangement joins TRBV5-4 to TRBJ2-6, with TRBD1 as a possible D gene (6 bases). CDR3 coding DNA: TGTGCCAGCAGCTTGGACAGGGCTGGGGCCAACGTCCTGACTTTC. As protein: CASSLDRAGANVLTF.